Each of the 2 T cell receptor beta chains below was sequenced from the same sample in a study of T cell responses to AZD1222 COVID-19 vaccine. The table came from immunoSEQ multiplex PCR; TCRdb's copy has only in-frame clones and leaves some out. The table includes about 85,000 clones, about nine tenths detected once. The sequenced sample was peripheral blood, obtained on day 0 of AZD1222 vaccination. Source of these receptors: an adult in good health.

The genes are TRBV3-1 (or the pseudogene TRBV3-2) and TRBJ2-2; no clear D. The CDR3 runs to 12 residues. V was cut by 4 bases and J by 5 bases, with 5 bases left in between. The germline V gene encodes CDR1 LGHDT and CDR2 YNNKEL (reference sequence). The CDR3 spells CASSLRTGELFF. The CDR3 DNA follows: TGTGCCAGCAGCCTCCGAACCGGGGAGCTGTTTTTT.

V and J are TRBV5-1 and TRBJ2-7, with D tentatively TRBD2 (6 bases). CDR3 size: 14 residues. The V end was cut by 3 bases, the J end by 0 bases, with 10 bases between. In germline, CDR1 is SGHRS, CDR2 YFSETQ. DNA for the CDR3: TGCGCCAGCAGCTCACTGGGGGGCTCCTACGAGCAGTACTTC. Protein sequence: CASSSLGGSYEQYF.